This paragraph reports one TCR beta chain. Antigen specificity is unknown. The record originates from a study of T-cell memory formation after mild COVID-19. Background on the study: Largely donor-specific TCR clusters were found.

Study observations and caveats: There were some responding clones in pre-infection memory, which suggested that cross-reactive memory had joined.

The CDR3 sequence is 13 residues long. V was cut by 5 bases and J by 3 bases, with 14 bases left in between. CDR1 and CDR2 from the germline V gene are DFQATT and SNEGSKA (reference sequence). Each CDR3 protein is one row after TCRdb ran MiXCR on the 5' RACE reads. The sample shows about 600,000 distinct CDR3 sequences, less than 25% of them seen only once. V is TRBV20-1 and J is TRBJ2-7; tentatively, D is TRBD2 (6 bases). This receptor was taken from an adult woman who had mild COVID-19 (a few samples of this study predate the infection). Cell type and time point are not known. Sequenced material: PBMCs or a T cell subset sorted from them (not recorded which). CDR3 in DNA: TGCAGTGCTCAGAGCGGGCTCAACTACGAGCAGTACTTC. It encodes CSAQSGLNYEQYF.